This T cell receptor beta chain was captured by sequencing in a study of blood T cells in healthy people across ages. Overall study results and limits: Long-lived donors had more naive CD4+ cells and higher diversity than aged donors.

PCR was performed a second time for roughly 7 to 11 cycles using a sample-barcoded 5' primer and a J-beta primer mix. The template-switch adaptor was a 5' adaptor with 12 random nucleotides. It tagged each cDNA molecule. In TCRdb, the 5' RACE reads were re-called with MiXCR into one record per CDR3 protein. The table lists 600,000 to 800,000 distinct CDR3 sequences, over 40% of them singletons. Each of the donors had approximately 10 milliliters of peripheral blood drawn into EDTA-treated Vacutainer tubes. This clonotype was seen repeatedly, ten times or more. Antigen specificity is unknown. V lost 4 bases, J lost 10 bases, and 9 bases stayed unmatched. The CDR3 length is 14 residues. Germline V CDR1 and CDR2: SNHLY, FYNNEI.

Sequencing was done on a sample of blood. The TCR originated in a woman of 80 years or more in good health. The rearrangement joins TRBV2 to TRBJ2-1, with 8 bases lining up with TRBD2. The DNA for the CDR3 is TGTGCCAGCAGTGTAGGGACTAGTCGTCGGGAGCAGTTCTTC. Its translation is CASSVGTSRREQFF.